The TCR beta chain under discussion was sequenced for a study of molecular identifiers for immune sequencing clone quantification. Study-wide findings and caveats: Effector cells had over 99% of their molecules in clones above 20 RNA copies, while naive cells had under 1%. Should identical TCR molecules share a barcode, the sizes of highly expanded clones could be underestimated.

TCRdb reanalysed the PCR reads using MiXCR and keeps one entry per CDR3 protein. There are approximately 680,000 distinct CDR3 sequences in the sample; 25% occur only once, and about 0.78% lies in the top ten. Germline-derived CDR1 and CDR2 are SGDLS and YYNGEE. The CDR3 spans 15 residues. Concerning this clonotype: Its antigen remains unidentified. One junction end does not reproduce the germline sequence, and a read error may be involved.

The TCR sequence derives from a human donor in good health. Some libraries in this study had Jurkat cell RNA spiked in. The sample consisted of naive CD8+ T cells from blood, with Jurkat cell RNA spiked in. As to subset: FACS-sorted CD8+CD4-CCR7+CD45RA+ naive T cells. The chain employs TRBV9 and TRBJ1-6, with D possibly matching TRBD1 (6 bases). This CDR3 reads CVSSVSTGHNSPLHF. The CDR3 region has the DNA TGTGTCAGCAGCGTATCCACAGGGCATAATTCACCCCTCCACTTT.